The 31 T cell receptor beta chains below come from one sample, sequenced in a study of technical replicates of blood from a few donors. Sequenced by immunoSEQ multiplex PCR; TCRdb stores in-frame clones only, minus some. The table includes about 89,000 clones, just under 95% detected once. The material sequenced was T cells isolated from PBMCs. The receptor source for this set is a human donor in good health.

V is TRBV4-1 and J is TRBJ2-5; 12 bases are a match to TRBD2. Germline loops: CDR1 MGHRA, CDR2 YSYEKL. V lost 0 bases to trimming and J lost 1 base; unmatched junction nucleotides: 9. The CDR3 loop spans 19 amino acids. DNA of the CDR3: TGCGCCAGCAGCCAAGACTCCCGGCTAGCGGGAGGGCCCCAAGAGACCCAGTACTTC. Its translation: CASSQDSRLAGGPQETQYF.

The chain uses TRBV28 and TRBJ2-5, with 10 positions matching TRBD2. Trimming took 7 bases from V and 5 from J; bases not matched to a gene: 19. The CDR3 is 18 amino acids. CDR1 is MDHEN, CDR2 SYDVKM, per germline. The CDR3 loop reads CASNFQKSSGGPRETQYF. The CDR3 DNA reads as TGTGCCAGCAATTTCCAGAAGTCTAGCGGGGGCCCCAGGGAGACCCAGTACTTC.

This rearrangement joins TRBV2 to TRBJ2-1; TRBD2 aligns across 12 bases. Unmatched junction bases numbered 5, after V lost 10 bases and J lost 1 base. The CDR3 covers 15 residues. Looked up from germline, CDR1 is SNHLY and CDR2 is FYNNEI. CDR3 sequence (DNA): TGTGCCACCGAGACTAGCGGGAGTTCCTACAATGAGCAGTTCTTC. This gives the protein CATETSGSSYNEQFF.

The J gene is TRBJ2-1, the V gene TRBV5-6; 7 positions match TRBD1. CDR3 size: 15 residues. V lost 2 bases, J lost 2 bases, and 4 bases stayed unmatched. Germline V lookup: CDR1 SGHDT, CDR2 YYEEEE. CDR3 nucleotide sequence: TGTGCCAGCAGCTTCTGGACAGGCCCCTACAATGAGCAGTTCTTC. This sequence encodes CASSFWTGPYNEQFF.

This clone has just one count. The J gene is TRBJ1-6, the V gene TRBV6-1; perhaps TRBD1 as D (5 bases). CDR1 MNHNS and CDR2 SASEGT come from the germline V gene. V was cut by 8 bases and J by 7 bases, with 12 bases left in between. This CDR3 has 13 residues. As DNA, the CDR3 is TGTGCCAGCGTGACAGCCTCCAATTCACCCCTCCACTTT. It codes for CASVTASNSPLHF.

The V call is TRBV19, the J call TRBJ2-7; the D gene is possibly TRBD2 (6 bases). V lost 4 bases, J lost 2 bases, and 9 bases lay in between. This CDR3 contains 13 residues. In germline, CDR1 is LNHDA, CDR2 SQIVND (reference sequence). This CDR3 reads CASSRRGPYEQYF. DNA of the CDR3: TGTGCCAGTAGTAGGAGGGGACCCTACGAGCAGTACTTC.

The chain has TRBV5-1 and TRBJ1-2; no firm D call. In germline, CDR1 is SGHRS, CDR2 YFSETQ. Trimming removed 0 bases from V and 4 bases from J, with 7 bases in between. This CDR3 has 13 residues. CDR3 sequence reads: CASSLEHVYGYTF. In DNA, the CDR3 is TGCGCCAGCAGCTTGGAACACGTCTATGGCTACACCTTC. Full variable domain (remainder filled in from reference TRBV5-1 and TRBJ1-2): KAGVTQTPRYLIKTRGQQVTLSCSPISGHRSVSWYQQTPGQGLQFLFEYFSETQRNKGNFPGRFSGRQFSNSRSEMNVSTLELGDSALYLCASSLEHVYGYTFGSGTRLTVV.

This clone turned up a few times. This chain uses TRBV16 with TRBJ1-1, with a weak D call TRBD1 (6 bases). CDR3 length equals 12 residues. The V gene's germline CDR1 is KGHSY and CDR2 FQNENV. V was cut by 5 bases and J by 5 bases, with 9 bases left in between. CDR3 residues: CASSSQGTEAFF. In nucleotides, the CDR3 is TGTGCCAGCAGCTCCCAGGGGACTGAAGCTTTCTTT.

The chain recombines TRBV11-2 with TRBJ2-1, with a weak D call TRBD1 (6 bases). V was trimmed by 7 bases and J by 0 bases, leaving 16 bases between them. The CDR3 runs to 16 residues. The germline CDR1 and CDR2 sequences are SGHAT and FQNNGV. CDR3 sequence: CASTPVTGSSYNEQFF. The CDR3 DNA follows: TGTGCCAGCACCCCCGTCACAGGGAGCTCCTACAATGAGCAGTTCTTC. Looking up the rest from reference TRBV11-2 and TRBJ2-1 gives the full variable domain: EAGVAQSPRYKIIEKRQSVAFWCNPISGHATLYWYQQILGQGPKLLIQFQNNGVVDDSQLPKDRFSAERLKGVDSTLKIQPAKLEDSAVYLCASTPVTGSSYNEQFFGPGTRLTVL.

This clone appeared once. The chain couples TRBV6-4 to TRBJ2-1; 7 bases agree with TRBD1. Per germline, CDR1 MRHNA and CDR2 SNTAGT. V dropped 4 bases and J dropped 6; count of bases not matched to a gene: 6. This CDR3 spans 14 amino acids. The CDR3 sequence: CASSVEQGTNEQFF. The CDR3 DNA reads TGTGCCAGCAGTGTCGAACAGGGGACCAATGAGCAGTTCTTC.

This chain uses TRBV11-3 with TRBJ2-3; possible D gene TRBD2, 6 bases. Germline values: CDR1 SGHNT, CDR2 YENEEA. The CDR3 has 17 residues. With 2 bases removed from V and 2 bases from J, the gap between germline ends came to 17 bases. The CDR3, as DNA: TGTGCCAGCAGCTTATATGGGCGGGGATACTCCACAGATACGCAGTATTTT. Translating gives CASSLYGRGYSTDTQYF.

This chain links TRBV28 with TRBJ2-1; TRBD2 matches at 8 bases. J was trimmed by 10 bases and V by 6 bases; bases with no gene match: 20. Germline CDR1 and CDR2: MDHEN and SYDVKM. The CDR3 sequence is 17 residues long. The CDR3 here is CASSKQVAGGNPDEQFF. In DNA form, the CDR3 reads TGTGCCAGCAGCAAGCAAGTGGCGGGAGGTAATCCTGACGAGCAGTTCTTC.

This chain connects TRBV5-1 to TRBJ2-7, with TRBD2 matching 13 bases. Looked up from germline, CDR1 is SGHRS and CDR2 is YFSETQ. The length of the CDR3 is 16 residues. V lost 4 bases, J lost 5 bases, and 9 bases stayed unmatched. The CDR3 region has the DNA TGCGCCAGCAGCGCCGGACTAGCGGGAGTTGAAAACGAGCAGTACTTC. This gives the protein CASSAGLAGVENEQYF.

The genes are TRBV29-1 and TRBJ2-7; the match to TRBD2 covers 13 bases. Unmatched junction bases numbered 15, after V lost 4 bases and J lost 9 bases. Germline CDR1 SQVTM, CDR2 ANQGSEA. This CDR3 spans 16 amino acids. CDR3 sequence reads: CSVVGLAGEPLGGQYF. In DNA form, the CDR3 reads TGCAGCGTTGTTGGACTAGCGGGAGAGCCCCTCGGCGGGCAGTACTTC.

The chain recombines TRBV1 with TRBJ2-1; the table gives TRBD2 as D, unverified against the DNA. TRBV1 is a pseudogene segment. CDR3 length: 16 amino acids. This CDR3 is CTSSRPGTSGDNEQFF. CDR3 nucleotides: TGCACCAGCAGCCGACCGGGGACTAGCGGGGACAATGAGCAGTTCTTC.

This clone was seen just once. This chain links TRBV5-4 with TRBJ2-2, with TRBD2 matching 13 bases. The germline CDR1 and CDR2 sequences are SGHNT and YYREEE (reference sequence). With V trimmed by 4 bases and J by 7 bases, 7 bases remained unmatched. The length of the CDR3 is 16 residues. The CDR3 reads CASSAGLAGVGGELFF. CDR3 in DNA: TGTGCCAGCAGCGCCGGACTAGCGGGAGTAGGCGGGGAGCTGTTTTTT.

This rearrangement joins TRBV12-5 to TRBJ2-2; TRBD1 matches at 8 bases. CDR1 and CDR2 (germline): LGHNT, FRNRAP. The CDR3 covers 16 residues. After removal of 0 bases from V and 3 bases from J, the junction contained 3 bases not matched to a gene. Here the CDR3 reads CASGLVQGAYTGELFF. CDR3 DNA: TGTGCTAGTGGTTTGGTCCAGGGGGCTTACACCGGGGAGCTGTTTTTT. Supplemented by reference TRBV12-5 and TRBJ2-2, the full variable domain reads DARVTQTPRHKVTEMGQEVTMRCQPILGHNTVFWYRQTMMQGLELLAYFRNRAPLDDSGMPKDRFSAEMPDATLATLKIQPSEPRDSAVYFCASGLVQGAYTGELFFGEGSRLTVL.

The chain recombines TRBV6-5 with TRBJ1-3; 10 nucleotides match TRBD1. The CDR3 consists of 16 residues. The V gene's germline CDR1 is MNHEY and CDR2 SVGAGI. J was trimmed by 2 bases and V by 0 bases; bases with no gene match: 1. The CDR3: CASSYSTGGPGNTIYF. The CDR3 region has the DNA TGTGCCAGCAGTTACTCGACAGGGGGCCCTGGAAACACCATATATTTT.

The chain uses TRBV5-1 and TRBJ2-1, with 10 bases matching TRBD2. This CDR3 has 15 amino acids. Germline CDR1 is SGHRS and CDR2 is YFSETQ. V was clipped by 4 bases and J by 7 bases; unmatched bases: 8. CDR3 in DNA: TGCGCCAGCAGCCAACCTAGCGGGAGCGGTAATGAGCAGTTCTTC. Encoded protein: CASSQPSGSGNEQFF.

The gene calls are TRBV15 and TRBJ2-7; 9 nucleotides line up with TRBD2. V trimming: 0 bases; J trimming: 7 bases; junction bases outside the gene matches: 10. The germline V gene has CDR1 LNHNV and CDR2 YYDKDF (reference sequence). CDR3 length equals 16 residues. The CDR3: CATSRDRAGGGNEQYF. In DNA form, the CDR3 reads TGTGCCACCAGCAGAGATCGAGCGGGAGGAGGTAATGAGCAGTACTTC.

This sequence joins TRBV5-1 and TRBJ2-2; the match to TRBD1 covers 8 bases. V dropped 4 bases and J dropped 2; count of bases not matched to a gene: 19. This CDR3 spans 20 amino acids. Per germline, CDR1 SGHRS and CDR2 YFSETQ. CDR3: CASSGRTGYWSLFNTGELFF. CDR3 nucleotide sequence: TGCGCCAGCAGCGGGAGGACAGGGTATTGGAGTTTGTTTAACACCGGGGAGCTGTTTTTT.

The rearrangement links TRBV5-1 to TRBJ2-1; the match to TRBD2 covers 9 bases. V lost 4 bases and J lost 2; bases outside the gene matches: 4. This CDR3 is built from 15 residues. CDR1 is SGHRS and CDR2 is YFSETQ in the germline V gene. CDR3 amino acids: CASSGGGRAYNEQFF. The CDR3 DNA reads as TGCGCCAGCAGCGGCGGCGGGAGGGCCTACAATGAGCAGTTCTTC.

This chain connects TRBV6-1 to TRBJ2-7, with a weak D call TRBD2 (6 bases). The CDR3 is 16 residues long. The V end lost 2 bases, the J end lost 7 bases, and 21 bases lay between the germline ends. Germline CDR1 reads MNHNS; CDR2 reads SASEGT. CDR3 amino acids: CASSEFGGSGLREQYF. CDR3 sequence (DNA): TGTGCCAGCAGTGAATTTGGCGGTAGCGGCCTACGGGAGCAGTACTTC.

The V call is TRBV6-1, the J call TRBJ1-6; D is uncertain. CDR1 is MNHNS, CDR2 SASEGT, per germline. The germline V and J ends were trimmed by 2 bases and 0 bases, with 20 bases remaining between them. The CDR3 consists of 20 residues. CDR3 in DNA: TGTGCCAGCAGTGAACCACCAATGGGTAGCCCGGGCTCCTATAATTCACCCCTCCACTTT. It codes for CASSEPPMGSPGSYNSPLHF.

V gene TRBV7-2 combines with J gene TRBJ1-2; 8 positions agree with TRBD1. Trimming took 3 bases from V and 7 from J; bases not matched to a gene: 4. CDR1 SGHTA and CDR2 FQGNSA come from the germline V gene. The length of the CDR3 is 13 residues. The CDR3 spells CASSLDRVGGYTF. In nucleotides, the CDR3 is TGTGCCAGCAGCTTGGACAGGGTTGGTGGCTACACCTTC.

The chain joins TRBV29-1 to TRBJ1-2; D is possibly TRBD1 (6 bases). This CDR3 is 13 amino acids long. Germline lookup yields CDR1 SQVTM and CDR2 ANQGSEA. The ends were cut back, 3 bases at V and 1 base at J, with 9 bases in the middle. DNA of the CDR3: TGCAGCGTTGAGAGGGGGAATAACTATGGCTACACCTTC. Translation gives CSVERGNNYGYTF.

The rearrangement joins TRBV10-2 to TRBJ2-1; no firm D call. CDR3 size: 13 residues. Looked up from germline, CDR1 is WSHSY and CDR2 is SAAADI. V was cut by 6 bases and J by 10 bases, with 16 bases left in between. The CDR3 DNA reads as TGCGCCAGCAGGACCAGCGAGGCACTCGAGCAGTTCTTC. This encodes CASRTSEALEQFF.

V usage is TRBV6-4 and J usage is TRBJ2-5; 8 nucleotides align to TRBD1. Germline CDR1 is MRHNA and CDR2 is SNTAGT. This CDR3 contains 13 residues. The junction had 1 base not matched to a gene; V was cut back by 4 bases and J by 3 bases. CDR3 residues: CASSGTGKETQYF. As DNA, the CDR3 is TGTGCCAGCAGTGGGACAGGGAAAGAGACCCAGTACTTC.

This chain uses TRBV2 with TRBJ2-3; 7 bases are shared with TRBD2. From germline, CDR1 is SNHLY and CDR2 FYNNEI. With V trimmed by 4 bases and J by 6 bases, 7 bases remained unmatched. The length of the CDR3 is 14 residues. CDR3 loop: CASSVGRAPDTQYF. The CDR3, as DNA: TGTGCCAGCAGTGTTGGGAGGGCTCCGGATACGCAGTATTTT.

The genes are TRBV6-1 and TRBJ1-2; possible D gene TRBD1, 6 bases. The CDR3 has 15 amino acids. V was pared by 6 bases and J by 4 bases, with 18 bases between. Per germline, CDR1 MNHNS and CDR2 SASEGT. The CDR3 DNA sequence: TGTGCCAGCAGGGAACCTGACAGGACGATCTATGGCTACACCTTC. Translation: CASREPDRTIYGYTF.

This clone was seen once. This chain's CDR3 is CASSSTSGSVYEQYF. The DNA for the CDR3 is TGCGCCAGCAGCTCCACTAGCGGGAGCGTTTACGAGCAGTACTTC. The chain uses TRBV5-1 and TRBJ2-7; 11 bases align to TRBD2. The CDR3 is made up of 15 amino acids. Per germline, CDR1 SGHRS and CDR2 YFSETQ. After removal of 3 bases from V and 4 bases from J, the junction contained 6 bases not matched to a gene.